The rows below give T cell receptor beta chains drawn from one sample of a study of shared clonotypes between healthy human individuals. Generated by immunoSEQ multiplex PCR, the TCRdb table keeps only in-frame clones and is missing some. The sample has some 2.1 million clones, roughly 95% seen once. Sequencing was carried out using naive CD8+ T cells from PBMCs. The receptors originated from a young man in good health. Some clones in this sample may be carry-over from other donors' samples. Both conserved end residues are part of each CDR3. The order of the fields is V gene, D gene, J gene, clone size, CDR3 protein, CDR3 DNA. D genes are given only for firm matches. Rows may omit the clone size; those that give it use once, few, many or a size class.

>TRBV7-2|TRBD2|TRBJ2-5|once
CASSLTGGSAETQYF
TGTGCCAGCAGCTTAACGGGAGGGTCGGCGGAGACCCAGTACTTC
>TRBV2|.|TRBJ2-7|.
CASLTGTPSAEQYF
TGTGCCAGCTTGACGGGAACCCCCTCGGCCGAGCAGTACTTC
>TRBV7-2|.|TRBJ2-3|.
CASSLRHLYPDTQYF
TGTGCCAGCAGCTTAAGGCATCTGTATCCAGATACGCAGTATTTT
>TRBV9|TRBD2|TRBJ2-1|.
CASSTRSGSTDEQFF
TGTGCCAGCAGCACCCGTAGCGGGAGTACGGATGAGCAGTTCTTC
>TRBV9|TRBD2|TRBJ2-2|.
CASSVVPGGVTGELFF
TGTGCCAGCAGCGTAGTTCCGGGAGGGGTCACCGGGGAGCTGTTTTTT
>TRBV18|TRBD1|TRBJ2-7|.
CASSPGDRGSYEQYF
TGTGCCAGCTCACCAGGGGACAGGGGATCCTACGAGCAGTACTTC
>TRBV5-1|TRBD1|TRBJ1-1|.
CASSLEAGGTEAFF
TGCGCCAGCAGCTTGGAGGCAGGGGGCACTGAAGCTTTCTTT
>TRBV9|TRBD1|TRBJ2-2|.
CASSLYRDRGPVGELFF
TGTGCCAGCAGCTTATACCGGGACAGGGGGCCGGTCGGGGAGCTGTTTTTT
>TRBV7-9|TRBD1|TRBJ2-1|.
CASSLAQGTGALSQFF
TGTGCCAGCAGCTTAGCGCAAGGGACAGGCGCGCTGTCTCAGTTCTTC
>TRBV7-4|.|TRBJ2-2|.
CASSLASPIQGLRGELFF
TGTGCCAGCAGCTTAGCTTCCCCTATACAGGGATTAAGGGGGGAGCTGTTTTTT
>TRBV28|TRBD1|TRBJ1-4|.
CASTATGLPEKLFF
TGTGCCAGCACAGCGACAGGGCTCCCTGAAAAACTGTTTTTT
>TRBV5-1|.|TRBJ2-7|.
CASSLWTGIEQYF
TGCGCCAGCAGCCTCTGGACTGGGATCGAGCAGTACTTC
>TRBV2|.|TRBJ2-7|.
CATLAETYEQYF
TGTGCCACCCTGGCGGAGACCTACGAGCAGTACTTC
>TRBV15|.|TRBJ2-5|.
CATSRAATHQETQYF
TGTGCCACCAGCAGAGCGGCGACACACCAAGAGACCCAGTACTTC
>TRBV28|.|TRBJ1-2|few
CASRAMGYTF
TGTGCCAGCAGGGCGATGGGCTACACCTTC
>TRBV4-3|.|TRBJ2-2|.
CASSQGLVTGELFF
TGCGCCAGCAGCCAAGGACTAGTCACCGGGGAGCTGTTTTTT
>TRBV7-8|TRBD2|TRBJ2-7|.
CASIGTSSYEQYF
TGTGCCAGCATCGGGACTAGTTCCTACGAGCAGTACTTC
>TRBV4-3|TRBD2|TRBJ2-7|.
CASSQGRRESSFEQYF
TGCGCCAGCAGCCAAGGTCGGCGGGAGTCTTCCTTCGAGCAGTACTTC
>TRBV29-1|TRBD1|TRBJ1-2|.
CSVPDRDDYGYTF
TGCAGCGTCCCGGACAGGGATGACTATGGCTACACCTTC
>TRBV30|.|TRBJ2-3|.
CAWSYRTFSSTDTQYF
TGTGCCTGGAGCTATCGGACCTTTTCCAGCACAGATACGCAGTATTTT
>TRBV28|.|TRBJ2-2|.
CASSLAGELFF
TGTGCCAGCAGTCTAGCCGGGGAGCTGTTTTTT
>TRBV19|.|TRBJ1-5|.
CASSMFQFNQPQHF
TGTGCCAGTAGTATGTTTCAGTTCAATCAGCCCCAGCATTTT
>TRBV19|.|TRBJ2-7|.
CASKGDSGEQYF
TGTGCCAGTAAGGGGGACTCTGGAGAGCAGTACTTC
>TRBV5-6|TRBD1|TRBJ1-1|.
CASSTQGALGTEAFF
TGTGCCAGCAGCACACAGGGGGCTCTGGGCACTGAAGCTTTCTTT
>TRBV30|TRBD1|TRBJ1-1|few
CACTTGDTEAFF
TGTGCCTGCACTACAGGGGACACTGAAGCTTTCTTT
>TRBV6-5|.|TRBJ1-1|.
CASSSLGGRNTEAFF
TGTGCCAGCAGCTCCCTGGGGGGTAGGAATACTGAAGCTTTCTTT
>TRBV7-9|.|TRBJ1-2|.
CASSRAVVYGYTF
TGTGCCAGCAGCCGTGCGGTCGTCTATGGCTACACCTTC
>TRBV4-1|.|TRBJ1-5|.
CASSQGVGQPQHF
TGCGCCAGCAGCCAAGGAGTTGGTCAGCCCCAGCATTTT
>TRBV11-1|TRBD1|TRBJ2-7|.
CASRGTGGYEQYF
TGTGCCAGCAGAGGGACAGGGGGCTACGAGCAGTACTTC
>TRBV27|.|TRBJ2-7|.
CASSLFGGADEQYF
TGTGCCAGCAGTTTATTCGGGGGCGCGGACGAGCAGTACTTC
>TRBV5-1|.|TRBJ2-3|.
CASIDFLTDTQYF
TGCGCCAGCATTGACTTCCTCACAGATACGCAGTATTTT
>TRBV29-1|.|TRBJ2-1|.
CSVRRGGEQFF
TGCAGCGTTCGCAGGGGTGGTGAGCAGTTCTTC
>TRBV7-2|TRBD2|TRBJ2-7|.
CASSLVKRGPEQYF
TGTGCCAGCAGCTTAGTCAAGCGGGGTCCCGAGCAGTACTTC
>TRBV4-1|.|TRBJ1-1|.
CASSQDPTNTEAFF
TGCGCCAGCAGCCAAGATCCGACAAACACTGAAGCTTTCTTT
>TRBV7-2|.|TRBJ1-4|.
CASSFDRIEKLFF
TGTGCCAGCAGCTTCGACAGAATAGAAAAACTGTTTTTT
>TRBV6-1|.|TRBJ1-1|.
CASSGGGGDAFF
TGTGCCAGCAGTGGGGGGGGCGGAGACGCTTTCTTT
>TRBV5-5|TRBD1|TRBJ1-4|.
CASSGGDRLGHNEKLFF
TGTGCCAGCAGCGGAGGGGACAGGCTAGGACATAATGAAAAACTGTTTTTT
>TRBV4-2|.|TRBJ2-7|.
CASSQDLTPYEQYF
TGTGCCAGCAGCCAAGATCTCACCCCCTACGAGCAGTACTTC
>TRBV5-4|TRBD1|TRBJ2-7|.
CASSWTGGEQYF
TGTGCCAGCAGCTGGACAGGGGGCGAGCAGTACTTC
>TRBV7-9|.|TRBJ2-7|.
CASSLVGAGGEQYF
TGTGCCAGCAGCTTAGTAGGGGCAGGCGGGGAGCAGTACTTC
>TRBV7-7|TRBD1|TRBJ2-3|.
CASSQVQGGVDTQYF
TGTGCCAGCAGTCAAGTACAGGGGGGAGTAGATACGCAGTATTTT
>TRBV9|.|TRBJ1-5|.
CASSVGAAGQPQHF
TGTGCCAGCAGCGTAGGCGCAGCCGGTCAGCCCCAGCATTTT
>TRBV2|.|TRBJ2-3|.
CASSDEEYGFDTQYF
TGTGCCAGCAGTGATGAAGAGTACGGTTTTGATACGCAGTATTTT
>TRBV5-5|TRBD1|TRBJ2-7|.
CASSLVRDSPYEQYF
TGTGCCAGCAGCCTAGTCCGGGACAGTCCCTACGAGCAGTACTTC
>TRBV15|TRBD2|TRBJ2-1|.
CATSRRSGWGNEQFF
TGTGCCACCAGCAGACGTAGCGGGTGGGGGAATGAGCAGTTCTTC
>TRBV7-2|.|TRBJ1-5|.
CASSLLYARGNQPQHF
TGTGCCAGCAGCTTATTATATGCGCGCGGCAATCAACCCCAGCATTTT
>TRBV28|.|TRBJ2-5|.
CASQRAQETQYF
TGTGCCAGCCAGCGGGCCCAAGAGACCCAGTACTTC
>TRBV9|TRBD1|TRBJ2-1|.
CASSVRDRDNEQFF
TGTGCCAGCAGCGTCCGGGACAGGGACAATGAGCAGTTCTTC
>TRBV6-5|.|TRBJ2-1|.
CASSYRILNNEQFF
TGTGCCAGCAGTTATCGGATTCTCAACAATGAGCAGTTCTTC
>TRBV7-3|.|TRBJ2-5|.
CASSLYGQETQYF
TGTGCCAGCAGCTTATACGGCCAAGAGACCCAGTACTTC
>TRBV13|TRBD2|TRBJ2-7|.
CASSSGLAGPYEQYF
TGTGCCAGCAGCTCCGGACTAGCGGGACCCTACGAGCAGTACTTC
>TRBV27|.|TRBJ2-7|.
CASSPRGAGPYEQYF
TGTGCCAGCAGTCCCCGGGGAGCGGGCCCCTACGAGCAGTACTTC
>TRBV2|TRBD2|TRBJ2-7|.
CASSAVLAVYEQYF
TGTGCCAGCAGTGCGGTTCTAGCGGTCTACGAGCAGTACTTC